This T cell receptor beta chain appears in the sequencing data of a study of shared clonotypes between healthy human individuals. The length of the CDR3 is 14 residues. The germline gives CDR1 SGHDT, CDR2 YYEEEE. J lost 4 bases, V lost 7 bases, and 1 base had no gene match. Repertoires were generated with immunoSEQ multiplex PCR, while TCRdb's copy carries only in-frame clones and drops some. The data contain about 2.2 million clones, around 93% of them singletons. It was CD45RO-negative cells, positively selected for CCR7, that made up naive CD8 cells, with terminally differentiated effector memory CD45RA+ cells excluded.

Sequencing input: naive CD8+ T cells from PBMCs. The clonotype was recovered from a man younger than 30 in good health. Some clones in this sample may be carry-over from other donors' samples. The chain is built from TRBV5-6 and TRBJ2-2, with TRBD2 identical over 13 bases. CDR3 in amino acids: CASGLAGVTGELFF. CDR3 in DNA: TGTGCCAGCGGACTAGCGGGAGTCACCGGGGAGCTGTTTTTT.